Below, one TCR beta chain is given with its context. The data derive from a study of CD8 T cells in Susac syndrome. Trimming stripped 7 bases from V and 4 bases from J, with 17 bases between. The CDR3 spans 15 residues. Germline CDR1 LNHDA, CDR2 SQIVND (reference sequence). RNA totalling 0.5 to 1 ug underwent reverse transcription with random hexamers. The amplification used immunoSEQ multiplex PCR on TCR beta CDR3; it spanned 54 Vbeta and 13 Jbeta. TCRdb used MiXCR to reprocess the immunoSEQ multiplex PCR reads, holding one entry per CDR3 protein. The sample yields over 100,000 distinct CDR3 sequences, under 95% seen once.

The rearrangement uses TRBV19 and TRBJ1-5; tentatively, D is TRBD1 (6 bases). This TCR was sampled from a human donor in good health. The specimen was CD8+ T cells from PBMCs. The CDR3 is CASNARGGLNQPQHF. CDR3 DNA sequence: TGTGCCAGTAACGCTAGAGGGGGTTTGAATCAGCCCCAGCATTTT.